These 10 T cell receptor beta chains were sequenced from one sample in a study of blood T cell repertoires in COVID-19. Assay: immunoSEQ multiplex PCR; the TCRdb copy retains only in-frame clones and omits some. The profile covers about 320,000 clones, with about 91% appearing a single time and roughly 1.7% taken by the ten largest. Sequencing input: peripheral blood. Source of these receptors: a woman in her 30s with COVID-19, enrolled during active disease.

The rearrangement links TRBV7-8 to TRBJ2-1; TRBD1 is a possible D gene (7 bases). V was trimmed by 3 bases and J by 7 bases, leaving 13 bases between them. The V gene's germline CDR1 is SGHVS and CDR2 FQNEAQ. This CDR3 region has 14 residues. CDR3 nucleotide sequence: TGTGCCAGCAGCTTCACGCGGGGACAGAATGAGCAGTTCTTC. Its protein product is CASSFTRGQNEQFF. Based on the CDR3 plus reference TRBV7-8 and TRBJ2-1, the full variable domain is GAGVSQSPRYKVAKRGQDVALRCDPISGHVSLFWYQQALGQGPEFLTYFQNEAQLDKSGLPSDRFFAERPEGSVSTLKIQRTQQEDSAVYLCASSFTRGQNEQFFGPGTRLTVL.

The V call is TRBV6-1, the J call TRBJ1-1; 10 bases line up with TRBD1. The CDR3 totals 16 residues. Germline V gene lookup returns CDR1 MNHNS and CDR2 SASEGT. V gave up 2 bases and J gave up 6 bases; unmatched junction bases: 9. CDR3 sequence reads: CASSETRQGARSEAFF. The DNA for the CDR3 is TGTGCCAGCAGTGAAACTCGACAGGGGGCGCGATCTGAAGCTTTCTTT.

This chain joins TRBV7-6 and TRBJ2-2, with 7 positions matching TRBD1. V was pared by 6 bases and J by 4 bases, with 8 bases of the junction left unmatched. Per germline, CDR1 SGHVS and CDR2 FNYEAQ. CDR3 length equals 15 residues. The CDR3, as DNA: TGTGCCAGCAGTTCGACGACAGGGCGCACCGGGGAGCTGTTTTTT. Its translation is CASSSTTGRTGELFF.

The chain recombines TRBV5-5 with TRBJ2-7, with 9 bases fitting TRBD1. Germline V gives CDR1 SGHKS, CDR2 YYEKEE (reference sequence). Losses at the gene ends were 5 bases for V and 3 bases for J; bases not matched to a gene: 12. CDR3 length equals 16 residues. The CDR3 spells CASRLDTGTGFYEQYV. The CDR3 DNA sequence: TGTGCCAGCAGGCTTGATACCGGGACAGGGTTCTACGAGCAGTACGTC.

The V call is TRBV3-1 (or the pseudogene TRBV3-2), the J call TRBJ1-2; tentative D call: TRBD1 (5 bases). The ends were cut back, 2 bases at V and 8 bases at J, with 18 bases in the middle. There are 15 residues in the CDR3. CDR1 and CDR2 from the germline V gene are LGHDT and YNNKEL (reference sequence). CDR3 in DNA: TGTGCCAGCAGCCAATGGGACTTCAGTCGAAGCGGCTACACCTTC. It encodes CASSQWDFSRSGYTF.

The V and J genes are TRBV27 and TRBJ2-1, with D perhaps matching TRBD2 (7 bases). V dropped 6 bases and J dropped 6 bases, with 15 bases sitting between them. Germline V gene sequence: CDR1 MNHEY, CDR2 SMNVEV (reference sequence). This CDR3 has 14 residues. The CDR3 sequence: CASSTGGLFNEQFF. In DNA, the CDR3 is TGTGCCAGCAGCACGGGGGGCCTGTTCAATGAGCAGTTCTTC.

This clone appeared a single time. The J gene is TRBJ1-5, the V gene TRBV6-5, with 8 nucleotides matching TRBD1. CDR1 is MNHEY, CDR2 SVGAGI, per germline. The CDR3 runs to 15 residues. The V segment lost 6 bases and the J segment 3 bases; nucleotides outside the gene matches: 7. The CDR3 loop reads CASSRTGGHNQPQHF. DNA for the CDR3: TGTGCCAGCAGCCGTACAGGGGGACACAATCAGCCCCAGCATTTT.

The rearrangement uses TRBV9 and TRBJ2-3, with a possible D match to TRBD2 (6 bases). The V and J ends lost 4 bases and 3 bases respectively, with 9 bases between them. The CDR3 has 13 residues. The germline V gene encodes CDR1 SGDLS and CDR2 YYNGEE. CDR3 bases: TGTGCCAGCAGCCCCCGGGGGACAGATACGCAGTATTTT. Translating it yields CASSPRGTDTQYF.

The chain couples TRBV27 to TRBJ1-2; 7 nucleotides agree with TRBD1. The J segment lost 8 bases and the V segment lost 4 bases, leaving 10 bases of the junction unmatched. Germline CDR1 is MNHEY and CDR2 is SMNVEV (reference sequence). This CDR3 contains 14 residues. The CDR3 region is CASSSAGGFTGYTF. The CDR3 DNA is TGTGCCAGCAGTTCCGCAGGGGGGTTTACGGGCTACACCTTC.

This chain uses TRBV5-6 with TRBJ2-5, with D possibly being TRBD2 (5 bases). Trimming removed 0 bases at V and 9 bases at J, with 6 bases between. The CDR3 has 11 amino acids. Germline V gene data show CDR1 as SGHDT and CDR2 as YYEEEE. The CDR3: CASSLDGAQYF. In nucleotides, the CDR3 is TGTGCCAGCAGCTTGGACGGGGCCCAGTACTTC.